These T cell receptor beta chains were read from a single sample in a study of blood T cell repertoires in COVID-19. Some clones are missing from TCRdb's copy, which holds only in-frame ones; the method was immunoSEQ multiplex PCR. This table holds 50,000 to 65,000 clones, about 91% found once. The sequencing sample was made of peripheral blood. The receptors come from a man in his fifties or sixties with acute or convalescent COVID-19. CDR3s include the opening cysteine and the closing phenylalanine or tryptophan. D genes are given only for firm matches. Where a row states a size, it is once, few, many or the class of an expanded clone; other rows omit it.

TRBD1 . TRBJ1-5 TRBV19 CASSIDVGQGNQPQHF TGTGCCAGTAGTATAGATGTGGGACAGGGTAATCAGCCCCAGCATTTT
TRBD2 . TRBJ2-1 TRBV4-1 CASSQESPGGRRNEQFF TGCGCCAGCAGCCAAGAGAGCCCTGGCGGGAGGAGGAATGAGCAGTTCTTC
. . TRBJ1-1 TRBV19 CASRTGGVNTEAFF TGTGCCAGTAGAACCGGAGGAGTGAACACTGAAGCTTTCTTT
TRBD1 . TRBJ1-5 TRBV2 CASRDRLGNQPQHF TGTGCCAGCAGGGACAGGTTGGGAAATCAGCCCCAGCATTTT
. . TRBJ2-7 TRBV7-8 CASSLGQGNPTYEQYF TGTGCCAGCAGCTTAGGGCAGGGTAATCCTACCTACGAGCAGTACTTC
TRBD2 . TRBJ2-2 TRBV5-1 CASSLGGLAGGTTGELFF TGCGCCAGCAGCTTGGGAGGACTAGCGGGCGGGACCACCGGGGAGCTGTTTTTT
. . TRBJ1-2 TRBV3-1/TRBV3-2 CASSQYTVGYTF TGTGCCAGCAGCCAATACACAGTTGGCTACACCTTC
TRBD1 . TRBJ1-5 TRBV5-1 CASSVTGVGNQPQHF TGCGCCAGCAGCGTCACAGGGGTGGGAAATCAGCCCCAGCATTTT
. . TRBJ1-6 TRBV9 CASSEMRDNSPLHF TGTGCCAGCAGCGAAATGCGCGATAATTCACCCCTCCACTTT
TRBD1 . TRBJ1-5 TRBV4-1 CASSQGPTGRVNQPQHF TGCGCCAGCAGCCAAGGTCCGACAGGGCGGGTCAATCAGCCCCAGCATTTT
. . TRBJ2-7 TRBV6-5 CASSYRGERSYEQYF TGTGCCAGCAGTTACCGCGGGGAGAGGTCCTACGAGCAGTACTTC
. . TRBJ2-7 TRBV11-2 CASSLDPGRAYEQYF TGTGCCAGCAGCTTAGATCCGGGCAGGGCCTACGAGCAGTACTTC
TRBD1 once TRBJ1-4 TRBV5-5 CASRIPLRDRFRWTNEKLFF TGTGCCAGCCGCATCCCCTTGAGGGACAGGTTCCGGTGGACTAATGAAAAACTGTTTTTT
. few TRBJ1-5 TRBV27 CASSFDSRSEQPQHF TGTGCCAGCAGTTTCGACAGTCGATCTGAACAGCCCCAGCATTTT
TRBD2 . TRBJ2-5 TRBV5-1 CASSLASGTGETQYF TGCGCCAGCAGCTTGGCCAGCGGGACTGGAGAGACCCAGTACTTC
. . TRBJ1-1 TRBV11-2 CASQNRVAEAFF TGTGCCAGCCAAAACAGGGTCGCTGAAGCTTTCTTT
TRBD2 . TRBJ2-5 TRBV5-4 CASSQGGGQETQYF TGTGCCAGCAGCCAGGGCGGGGGTCAAGAGACCCAGTACTTC
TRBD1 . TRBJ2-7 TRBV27 CASSLRTGTYEQYF TGTGCCAGCAGTTTAAGGACAGGGACCTACGAGCAGTACTTC
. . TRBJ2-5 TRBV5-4 CASSFGGVETQYF TGTGCCAGCAGCTTCGGCGGCGTAGAGACCCAGTACTTC
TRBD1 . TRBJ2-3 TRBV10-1 CASSEFQQGGDTQYF TGCGCCAGCAGTGAGTTTCAACAGGGGGGAGATACGCAGTATTTT
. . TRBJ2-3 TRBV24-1 CATSDPGITDTQYF TGTGCCACCAGTGATCCCGGGATCACAGATACGCAGTATTTT
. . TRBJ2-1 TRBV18 CASSPQALRSLNEQFF TGTGCCAGCTCACCCCAGGCCCTCCGAAGTTTAAATGAGCAGTTCTTC
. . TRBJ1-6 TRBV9 CASSARPLHF TGTGCCAGCAGCGCCAGACCCCTCCACTTT
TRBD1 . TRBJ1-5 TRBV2 CASRAGQGDQPQHF TGTGCCAGCAGGGCGGGACAGGGCGATCAGCCCCAGCATTTT
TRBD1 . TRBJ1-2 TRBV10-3 CAISEDRGFGYTF TGTGCCATCAGTGAAGACAGGGGATTCGGCTACACCTTC
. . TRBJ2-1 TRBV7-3 CASSLNIHNEQFF TGTGCCAGCAGCTTAAATATCCACAATGAGCAGTTCTTC
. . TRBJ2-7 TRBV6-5 CASRTVIYEQYF TGTGCCAGCAGGACAGTGATCTACGAGCAGTACTTC